A selection of T cell receptor beta chains follows, all from one sample in a study of cytomegalovirus exposure and HLA in healthy donors. Clones were sequenced by immunoSEQ multiplex PCR, and TCRdb holds only the in-frame ones, with some missing. This table has some 110,000 clones, roughly 75% appearing once. Sequencing was done on a sample of PBMCs. The receptors were sampled from a man aged 35 to 55 in good health and CMV-seronegative. Each CDR3 is given with its conserved first and last residue. The D gene is left open where the match is weak. Not every row has a clone size; where given, it reads once, few, many or a size class.

j_gene,d_gene,abundance,v_gene,CDR3nt,CDR3aa
TRBJ2-7,TRBD2,NA,TRBV6-6,TGTGCCAGCAGTTATTGGAGCGGGGGCCTGGATTACGAGCAGTACTTC,CASSYWSGGLDYEQYF
TRBJ2-1,TRBD1,NA,TRBV19,TGTGCCAGTAGTATAGGGACAGGGGGCTATGAGCAGTTCTTC,CASSIGTGGYEQFF
TRBJ2-7,TRBD1,NA,TRBV11-1,TGTGCCAGCAGGCGCCGGGACAGTCCCTACGAGCAGTACTTC,CASRRRDSPYEQYF
TRBJ1-2,NA,NA,TRBV5-4,TGTGCCAGCAGTCCGGACAGAGTCTATGGCTACACCTTC,CASSPDRVYGYTF
TRBJ2-7,TRBD2,medium-sized,TRBV2,TGTGCCAGCAGCCTCGGGAGGGAGGCCCACGAGCAGTACTTC,CASSLGREAHEQYF
TRBJ1-1,TRBD1,NA,TRBV25-1,TGTGCCAGCCCAATCCTTCGACAGGGAGCTCTCCGCACTGAAGCTTTCTTT,CASPILRQGALRTEAFF
TRBJ2-1,NA,NA,TRBV7-7,TGTGCCAGCAGCGCGTCGGGGGATTCCTACAATGAGCAGTTCTTC,CASSASGDSYNEQFF
TRBJ2-5,NA,NA,TRBV6-1,TGTGCCAGCAGTGAAGAGCGCGAATCGGAGACCCAGTACTTC,CASSEERESETQYF
TRBJ2-7,NA,NA,TRBV29-1,TGCAGCGTTGTTTGGAGTTACGAGCAGTACTTC,CSVVWSYEQYF
TRBJ1-2,TRBD1,once,TRBV9,TGTGCCAGCAGCGCGACAGGGGGCCGGGGCTACACCTTC,CASSATGGRGYTF
TRBJ2-2,NA,NA,TRBV11-3,TGTGCCAGCAGCCTCCGGGACAAGGGCACCTCGGAGCTGTTTTTT,CASSLRDKGTSELFF
TRBJ2-3,NA,NA,TRBV7-3,TGTGCCAGCAGCCCTGGGGGGGGCCGGGCAGATACGCAGTATTTT,CASSPGGGRADTQYF
TRBJ1-6,NA,NA,TRBV19,TGTGCCAGTAGTGAGTGGACAGATAATTCACCCCTCCACTTT,CASSEWTDNSPLHF
TRBJ1-2,NA,NA,TRBV7-9,TGTTCCAGCAGCCCAGAGGTTTATGGCTACACCTTC,CSSSPEVYGYTF
TRBJ1-5,NA,NA,TRBV2,TGTGCCAGCAGTGATTGGAGTAATCAGCCCCAGCATTTT,CASSDWSNQPQHF
TRBJ2-6,TRBD1,large,TRBV6-1,TGTGCCAGCAGTGAGCAGGGGGCTGGGGCCAACGTCCTGACTTTC,CASSEQGAGANVLTF
TRBJ2-2,NA,NA,TRBV14,TGTGCCAGCAGCCAAGATCATGGCTTCACCGGGGAGCTGTTTTTT,CASSQDHGFTGELFF
TRBJ2-1,NA,NA,TRBV29-1,TGCAGCGTTGACCGGTCGAGGGGGATAAGCAATGAGCAGTTCTTC,CSVDRSRGISNEQFF
TRBJ2-7,NA,few,TRBV6-5,TGTGCCAGCAGCCAGGGGCCGCAGTACGAGCAGTACTTC,CASSQGPQYEQYF